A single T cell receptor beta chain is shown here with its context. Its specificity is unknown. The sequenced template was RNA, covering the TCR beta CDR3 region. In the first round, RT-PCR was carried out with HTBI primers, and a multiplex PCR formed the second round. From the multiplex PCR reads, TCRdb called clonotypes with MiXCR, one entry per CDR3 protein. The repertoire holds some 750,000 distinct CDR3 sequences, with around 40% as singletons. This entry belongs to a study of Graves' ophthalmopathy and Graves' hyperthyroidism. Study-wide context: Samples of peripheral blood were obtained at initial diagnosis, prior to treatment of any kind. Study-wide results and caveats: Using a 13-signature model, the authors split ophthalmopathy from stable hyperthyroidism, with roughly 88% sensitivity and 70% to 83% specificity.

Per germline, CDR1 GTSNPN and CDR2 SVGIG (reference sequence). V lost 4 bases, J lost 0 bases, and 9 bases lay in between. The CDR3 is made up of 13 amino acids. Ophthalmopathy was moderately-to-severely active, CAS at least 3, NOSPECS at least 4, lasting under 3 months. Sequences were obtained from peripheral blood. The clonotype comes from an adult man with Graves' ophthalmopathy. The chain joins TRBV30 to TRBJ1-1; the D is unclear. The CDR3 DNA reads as TGTGCCTGGAACCCGGGGATGAACACTGAAGCTTTCTTT. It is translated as CAWNPGMNTEAFF.